Listed here are 20 T cell receptor beta chains from one sample, sequenced in a study of identical twins. TCRdb reprocessed the 5' RACE reads via MiXCR and lists one record per CDR3 protein. The data hold some 900,000 distinct CDR3 sequences, with approximately 13% observed a single time. This same sample was also part of a study on yellow fever vaccine responses in identical twins.

The source material was PBMCs. The receptors derive from a woman under 30 in good health.

Only a few counts were recorded for this clonotype. This chain joins TRBV29-1 and TRBJ2-2; D is unresolved. CDR1 is SQVTM and CDR2 is ANQGSEA in the germline V gene. This CDR3 spans 14 amino acids. Trimming shortened V by 2 bases and J by 1 base, and 8 bases separated the two germline ends. CDR3 DNA sequence: TGCAGCGTTGAATCCCGACAGAACACCGGGGAGCTGTTTTTT. Encoded protein: CSVESRQNTGELFF.

The genes are TRBV9 and TRBJ2-1; D is uncertain. The germline V and J ends were trimmed by 3 bases and 9 bases, with 16 bases remaining between them. The CDR3 sequence is 14 residues long. Germline V gives CDR1 SGDLS, CDR2 YYNGEE. The CDR3 DNA reads as TGTGCCAGCAGCGCGATCGCGCCAGGATTTGAGCAGTTCTTC. It is translated as CASSAIAPGFEQFF.

V usage is TRBV4-1 and J usage is TRBJ2-3; no firm D call. V was trimmed by 4 bases and J by 0 bases, leaving 14 bases between them. This CDR3 is built from 16 residues. The germline V gene has CDR1 MGHRA and CDR2 YSYEKL. CDR3 loop: CASSPRALTSTDTQYF. The CDR3 DNA reads as TGCGCCAGCAGCCCTCGGGCCTTGACTAGCACAGATACGCAGTATTTT.

The chain links TRBV2 to TRBJ2-5, with D possibly being TRBD1 (6 bases). The V end lost 4 bases, the J end lost 3 bases, and 9 bases lay between the germline ends. CDR1 is SNHLY, CDR2 FYNNEI, per germline. The CDR3 totals 13 residues. The CDR3 DNA sequence: TGTGCCAGCAGTGGGCAGGGGAAAGAGACCCAGTACTTC. Its translation: CASSGQGKETQYF.

The genes are TRBV11-2 and TRBJ1-1; no definite D call. Looked up from germline, CDR1 is SGHAT and CDR2 is FQNNGV. The CDR3 runs to 16 residues. V shed 5 bases and J shed 0 bases, with 16 bases lying between them. CDR3 in DNA: TGTGCCAGCAGCCACGGACGGGTAAGAATGAACACTGAAGCTTTCTTT. It translates to CASSHGRVRMNTEAFF.

This sequence joins TRBV2 and TRBJ2-6, with TRBD1 matching over 8 bases. This CDR3 has 15 residues. The trim removed 9 bases at V and 4 bases at J, leaving 8 bases unmatched. Looked up from germline, CDR1 is SNHLY and CDR2 is FYNNEI. The CDR3 DNA is TGTGCCAGAGGGGACAGGTTTCACGGGGCCAACGTCCTGACTTTC. Its protein product is CARGDRFHGANVLTF.

V gene TRBV6-2 or TRBV6-3 combines with J gene TRBJ2-7, with 7 bases lining up with TRBD2. This CDR3 is built from 12 residues. With 6 bases clipped from V and 10 bases from J, the junction kept 9 bases outside the gene matches. Per the germline V gene, CDR1 is MNHEY and CDR2 is SVGEGT. CDR3 DNA: TGTGCCAGCAGACCCGGGACTACCTCTCAGTACTTC. It specifies CASRPGTTSQYF.

This clonotype was picked up a small number of times. V gene TRBV7-3 combines with J gene TRBJ2-7; TRBD2 agrees at 11 bases. Germline CDR1 SGHTA, CDR2 FQGTGA. The junction had 19 bases not matched to a gene; V was cut back by 5 bases and J by 4 bases. CDR3 size: 19 residues. The CDR3, as DNA: TGTGCCAGCAGCCCCCCTGACAGACGTACTAGCGGGAGAACGTACGAGCAGTACTTC. This gives the protein CASSPPDRRTSGRTYEQYF. The full variable domain, in which reference TRBV7-3 and TRBJ2-7 provide the parts outside the CDR3, is GAGVSQTPSNKVTEKGKYVELRCDPISGHTALYWYRQSLGQGPEFLIYFQGTGAADDSGLPNDRFFAVRPEGSVSTLKIQRTERGDSAVYLCASSPPDRRTSGRTYEQYFGPGTRLTVT.

This clonotype was detected only a few times. This chain joins TRBV20-1 and TRBJ1-5; a weak D match, TRBD1 (5 bases). This CDR3 is 13 amino acids long. The germline gives CDR1 DFQATT, CDR2 SNEGSKA (reference sequence). The ends were cut back, 7 bases at V and 7 bases at J, with 17 bases in the middle. This CDR3 reads CSVRQGIYQPQHF. The CDR3 DNA follows: TGCAGTGTTAGGCAGGGCATTTACCAGCCCCAGCATTTT.

This chain connects TRBV4-1 to TRBJ2-3, with 12 bases aligning to TRBD2. The germline V gene encodes CDR1 MGHRA and CDR2 YSYEKL. This CDR3 is 17 amino acids long. V shed 4 bases and J 2 bases; nucleotides not matched to a gene: 7. In DNA, the CDR3 is TGCGCCAGCAGCCCGAGCCTAGCGGGGGGGTTCACAGATACGCAGTATTTT. Residues: CASSPSLAGGFTDTQYF.

The chain carries TRBV12-3 or TRBV12-4 and TRBJ2-1, with TRBD2 identical over 13 bases. The CDR3 is 17 amino acids. The V segment lost 5 bases and the J segment 5 bases; nucleotides outside the gene matches: 9. Here the CDR3 DNA reads TGTGCCAGCAGTCTACGGCAACTAGCGGGGGGGAACAATGAGCAGTTCTTC. Translating gives CASSLRQLAGGNNEQFF.

This clonotype came up many times. This chain links TRBV3-1 with TRBJ2-1, with TRBD2 matching 10 bases. The V gene end was trimmed by 6 bases and the J gene end by 1 base; junction bases not matched to a gene: 3. The CDR3 spans 15 residues. Germline CDR1 reads LGHDT; CDR2 reads YNNKEL (reference sequence). The CDR3 coding sequence is TGTGCCAGCAGACTTAGCGGGGGGTCCTACAATGAGCAGTTCTTC. Its protein product is CASRLSGGSYNEQFF.

The chain links TRBV25-1 to TRBJ1-1; possible D gene TRBD1, 5 bases. Per the germline V gene, CDR1 is MGHDK and CDR2 is SYGVNS. V gave up 8 bases and J gave up 0 bases, with 10 bases separating them. The CDR3 has 13 residues. The CDR3 DNA sequence: TGTGCCAGCCTATCAGGGATGAACACTGAAGCTTTCTTT. It is translated as CASLSGMNTEAFF.

In its sample, this clonotype was seen a few times. V is TRBV29-1 and J is TRBJ2-1, with D possibly matching TRBD2 (5 bases). Per the germline V gene, CDR1 is SQVTM and CDR2 is ANQGSEA. This CDR3 has 14 amino acids. Trimming removed 7 bases at V and 4 bases at J, with 17 bases between. The CDR3 region has the DNA TGCAGCGCGGAAGCGGACCTTGGGTACAATGAGCAGTTCTTC. This codes for CSAEADLGYNEQFF.

The chain joins TRBV5-1 to TRBJ1-4, with TRBD1 matching 8 bases. The CDR3 is 16 amino acids. V lost 4 bases, J lost 8 bases, and 13 bases stayed unmatched. Germline V lookup: CDR1 SGHRS, CDR2 YFSETQ. The CDR3, as DNA: TGCGCCAGCAGCCCGACAAAGACAGGGGTAGAAGAAAAACTGTTTTTT. Its translation: CASSPTKTGVEEKLFF.

This clonotype has at least ten counts. This rearrangement joins TRBV20-1 to TRBJ2-3; 7 bases match TRBD2. The CDR3 contains 11 residues. The germline gives CDR1 DFQATT, CDR2 SNEGSKA (reference sequence). The CDR3, as DNA: TGCGGGGGGAGGGATGGAGATACGCAGTATTTT. Amino acids: CGGRDGDTQYF.

This clonotype occurred a few times. The CDR3 reads CATRGTANTGELFF. Written as DNA, the CDR3 is TGTGCCACCCGTGGGACAGCGAACACCGGGGAGCTGTTTTTT. The genes are TRBV24-1 and TRBJ2-2; 7 positions agree with TRBD1. The V gene end was trimmed by 9 bases and the J gene end by 0 bases; junction bases not matched to a gene: 3. Germline CDR1 and CDR2: KGHDR and SFDVKD. The CDR3 consists of 14 residues.

This clonotype was detected only a few times. The junction departs from germline at one end; a sequencing error may be responsible. The genes are TRBV20-1 and TRBJ2-1, with D possibly matching TRBD2 (5 bases). The CDR3 runs to 10 residues. CDR1 is DFQATT and CDR2 is SNEGSKA in the germline V gene (reference sequence). The CDR3 nucleotides read TGCAGTGCTTTGCGGTCTAGCCCCATCTTC. Encoded protein: CSALRSSPIF.

This clonotype was found a few times. The genes are TRBV3-1 and TRBJ1-4, with 9 bases matching TRBD1. The V and J ends lost 0 bases and 8 bases, in that order; junction bases with no gene match: 7. Germline CDR1 and CDR2: LGHDT and YNNKEL (reference sequence). The CDR3 has 16 residues. CDR3 loop: CASSQDGSGTGEKLFF. The CDR3 DNA follows: TGTGCCAGCAGCCAAGACGGGTCCGGGACAGGGGAAAAACTGTTTTTT.

This CDR3 is CASSLGLAWFF. The CDR3 region has the DNA TGTGCCAGCAGCCTGGGACTAGCCTGGTTCTTC. This chain connects TRBV7-9 to TRBJ2-1; TRBD2 agrees at 9 bases. The V gene end was trimmed by 5 bases and the J gene end by 15 bases; junction bases not matched to a gene: 5. The CDR3 has 11 amino acids. CDR1 is SEHNR, CDR2 FQNEAQ, per germline (reference sequence).